This TCR beta chain was recorded in a study of blood T cell repertoires in COVID-19. The overall study: The United States, Italy and Spain provided the acute and convalescent COVID-19 samples. T cells, B-cell-depleted T cells, or PBMCs supplied cDNA or gDNA.

V was cut by 0 bases and J by 4 bases, with 10 bases left in between. Germline V CDR1 and CDR2: MNHEY, SVGAGI. This CDR3 spans 15 amino acids. Per the study methods: Amplification of reference gene primers was used by the study to estimate nucleated cell counts. Only in-frame clones appear in the TCRdb table, and some are missing; sequencing was by immunoSEQ multiplex PCR. V and J calls plus clone size are reproduced from that table; the DNA served to infer D and trimming. This table holds 180,000 or so clones, 65% to 85% found once. The chain joins TRBV6-5 to TRBJ2-1, with no clear D. This sequence originates from a human donor with acute or convalescent COVID-19. The donor label of this sample is uncertain. The sequencing sample was made of peripheral blood. CDR3 loop: CASSYSTTLYNEQFF. The CDR3 nucleotides read TGTGCCAGCAGTTACTCGACGACACTTTACAATGAGCAGTTCTTC.